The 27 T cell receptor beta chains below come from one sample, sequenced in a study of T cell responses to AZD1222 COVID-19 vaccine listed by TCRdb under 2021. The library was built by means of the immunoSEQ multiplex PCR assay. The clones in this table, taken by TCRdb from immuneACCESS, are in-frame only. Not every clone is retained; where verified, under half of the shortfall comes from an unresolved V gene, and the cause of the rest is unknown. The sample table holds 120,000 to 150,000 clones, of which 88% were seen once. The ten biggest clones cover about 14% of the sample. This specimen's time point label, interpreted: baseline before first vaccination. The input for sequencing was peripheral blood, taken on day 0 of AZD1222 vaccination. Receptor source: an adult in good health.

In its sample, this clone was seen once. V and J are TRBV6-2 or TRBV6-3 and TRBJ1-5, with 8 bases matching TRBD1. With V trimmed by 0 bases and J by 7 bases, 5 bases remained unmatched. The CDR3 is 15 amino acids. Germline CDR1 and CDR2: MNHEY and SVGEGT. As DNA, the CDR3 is TGTGCCAGCAGTTACTCGTCCACAGGGGGACAGCCCCAGCATTTT. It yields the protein CASSYSSTGGQPQHF.

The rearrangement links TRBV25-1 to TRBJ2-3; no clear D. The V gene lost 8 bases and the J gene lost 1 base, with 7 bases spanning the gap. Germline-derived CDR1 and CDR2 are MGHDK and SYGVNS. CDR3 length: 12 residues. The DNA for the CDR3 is TGTGCCAGCGATCCCGGCACAGATACGCAGTATTTT. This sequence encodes CASDPGTDTQYF.

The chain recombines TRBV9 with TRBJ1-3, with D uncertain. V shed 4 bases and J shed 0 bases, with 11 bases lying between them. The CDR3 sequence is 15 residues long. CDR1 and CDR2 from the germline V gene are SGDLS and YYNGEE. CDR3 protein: CASSITDFSGNTIYF. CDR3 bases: TGTGCCAGCAGCATCACAGACTTCTCTGGAAACACCATATATTTT.

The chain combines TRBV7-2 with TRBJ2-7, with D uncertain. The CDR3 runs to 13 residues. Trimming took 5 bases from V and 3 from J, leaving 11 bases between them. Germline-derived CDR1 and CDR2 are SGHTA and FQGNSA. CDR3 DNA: TGTGCCAGCAGCCCAGGAGTGGGCTACGAGCAGTACTTC. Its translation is CASSPGVGYEQYF.

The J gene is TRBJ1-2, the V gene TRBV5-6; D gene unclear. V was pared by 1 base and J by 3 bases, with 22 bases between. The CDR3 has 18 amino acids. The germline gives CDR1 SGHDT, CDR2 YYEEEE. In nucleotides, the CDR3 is TGTGCCAGCAGCTTGTTAGCCGGATCCCAAGCAGTTGACTATGGCTACACCTTC. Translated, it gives CASSLLAGSQAVDYGYTF.

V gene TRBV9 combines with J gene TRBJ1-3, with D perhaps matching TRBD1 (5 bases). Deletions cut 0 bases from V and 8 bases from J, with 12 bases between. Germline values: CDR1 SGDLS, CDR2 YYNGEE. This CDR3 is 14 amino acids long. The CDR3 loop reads CASSVATGVDTIYF. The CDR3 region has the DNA TGTGCCAGCAGCGTAGCTACGGGGGTTGACACCATATATTTT.

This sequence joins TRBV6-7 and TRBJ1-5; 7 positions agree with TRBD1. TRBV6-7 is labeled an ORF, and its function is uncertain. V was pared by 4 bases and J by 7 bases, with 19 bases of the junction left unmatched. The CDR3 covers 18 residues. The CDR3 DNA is TGTGCCAGCAGTTCGACACCGGGACAGAGGGGATCAAGGCAGCCCCAGCATTTT. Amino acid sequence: CASSSTPGQRGSRQPQHF.

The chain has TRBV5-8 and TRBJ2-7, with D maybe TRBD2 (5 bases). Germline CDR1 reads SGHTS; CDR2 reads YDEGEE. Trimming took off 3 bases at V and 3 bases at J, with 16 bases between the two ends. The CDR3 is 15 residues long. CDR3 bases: TGTGCCAGCAGCTGGTTAGGAGGTGTCGACTACGAGCAGTACTTC. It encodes CASSWLGGVDYEQYF.

The DNA of the CDR3 is TGTGCCAGCTCACCAGGGGGGGCATCTATCTCTGGAAACACCATATATTTT. Its translation: CASSPGGASISGNTIYF. The chain joins TRBV18 to TRBJ1-3, with a possible D match to TRBD1 (6 bases). Trimming removed 2 bases at V and 0 bases at J, with 14 bases between. The CDR3 contains 17 residues. Germline V gene lookup returns CDR1 KGHSH and CDR2 LQKENI.

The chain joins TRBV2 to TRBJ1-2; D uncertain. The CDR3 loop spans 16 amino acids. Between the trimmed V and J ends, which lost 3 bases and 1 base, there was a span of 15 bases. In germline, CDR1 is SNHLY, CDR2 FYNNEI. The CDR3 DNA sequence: TGTGCCAGCAGTGACGCCCCTCGGACGGATAACTATGGCTACACCTTC. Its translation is CASSDAPRTDNYGYTF.

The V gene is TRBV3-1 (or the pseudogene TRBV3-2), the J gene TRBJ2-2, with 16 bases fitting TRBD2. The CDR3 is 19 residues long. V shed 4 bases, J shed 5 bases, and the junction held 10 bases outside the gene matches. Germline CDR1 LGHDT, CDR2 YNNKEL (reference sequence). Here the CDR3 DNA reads TGTGCCAGCAGCCCATATCCGGGACTAGCGGGGGGGCTAACCGGGGAGCTGTTTTTT. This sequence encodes CASSPYPGLAGGLTGELFF.

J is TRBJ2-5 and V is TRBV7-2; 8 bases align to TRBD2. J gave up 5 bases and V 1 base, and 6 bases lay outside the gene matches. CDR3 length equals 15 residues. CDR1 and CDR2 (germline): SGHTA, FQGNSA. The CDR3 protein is CASSLDSGVGETQYF. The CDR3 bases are TGTGCCAGCAGCTTAGATAGCGGGGTCGGTGAGACCCAGTACTTC.

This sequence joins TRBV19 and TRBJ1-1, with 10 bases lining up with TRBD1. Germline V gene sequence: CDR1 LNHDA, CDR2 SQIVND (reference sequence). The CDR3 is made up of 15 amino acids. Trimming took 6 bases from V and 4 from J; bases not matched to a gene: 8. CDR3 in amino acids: CASSHIRTGGTEAFF. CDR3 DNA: TGTGCCAGTAGCCATATTAGGACAGGGGGCACTGAAGCTTTCTTT. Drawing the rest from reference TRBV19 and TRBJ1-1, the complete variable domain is DGGITQSPKYLFRKEGQNVTLSCEQNLNHDAMYWYRQDPGQGLRLIYYSQIVNDFQKGDIAEGYSVSREKKESFPLTVTSAQKNPTAFYLCASSHIRTGGTEAFFGQGTRLTVV.

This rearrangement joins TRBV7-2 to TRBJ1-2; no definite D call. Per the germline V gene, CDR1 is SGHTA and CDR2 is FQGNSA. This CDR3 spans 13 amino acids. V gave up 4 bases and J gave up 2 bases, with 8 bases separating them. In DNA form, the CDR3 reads TGTGCCAGCAGCTCCCAGACGAACTATGGCTACACCTTC. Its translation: CASSSQTNYGYTF. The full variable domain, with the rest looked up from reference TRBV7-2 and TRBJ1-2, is GAGVSQSPSNKVTEKGKDVELRCDPISGHTALYWYRQSLGQGLEFLIYFQGNSAPDKSGLPSDRFSAERTGGSVSTLTIQRTQQEDSAVYLCASSSQTNYGYTFGSGTRLTVV.

CDR3 bases: TGTGCCAGCAGCTTGAGAGCGGGGGTCCCAGATACGCAGTATTTT. It encodes CASSLRAGVPDTQYF. This chain links TRBV7-9 with TRBJ2-3; 8 nucleotides align to TRBD2. V was pared by 3 bases and J by 4 bases, with 6 bases of the junction left unmatched. Germline V gene lookup returns CDR1 SEHNR and CDR2 FQNEAQ (reference sequence). The CDR3 contains 15 residues. The variable domain in full, with the rest retrieved from reference TRBV7-9 and TRBJ2-3, is DTGVSQNPRHKITKRGQNVTFRCDPISEHNRLYWYRQTLGQGPEFLTYFQNEAQLEKSRLLSDRFSAERPKGSFSTLEIQRTEQGDSAMYLCASSLRAGVPDTQYFGPGTRLTVL.

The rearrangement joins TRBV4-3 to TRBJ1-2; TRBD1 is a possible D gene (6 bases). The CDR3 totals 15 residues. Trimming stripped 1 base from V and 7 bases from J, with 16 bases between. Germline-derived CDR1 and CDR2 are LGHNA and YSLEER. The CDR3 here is CASSQAGGAGSGYTF. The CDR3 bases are TGCGCCAGCAGCCAAGCCGGGGGGGCCGGTAGTGGCTACACCTTC.

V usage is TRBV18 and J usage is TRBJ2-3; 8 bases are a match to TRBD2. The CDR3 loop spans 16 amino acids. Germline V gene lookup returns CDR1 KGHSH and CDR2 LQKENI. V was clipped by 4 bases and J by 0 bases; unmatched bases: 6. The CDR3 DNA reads TGTGCCAGCTCACGGAACAGCGGGGGCAGCACAGATACGCAGTATTTT. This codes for CASSRNSGGSTDTQYF. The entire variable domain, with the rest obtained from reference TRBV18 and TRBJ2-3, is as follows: NAGVMQNPRHLVRRRGQEARLRCSPMKGHSHVYWYRQLPEEGLKFMVYLQKENIIDESGMPKERFSAEFPKEGPSILRIQQVVRGDSAAYFCASSRNSGGSTDTQYFGPGTRLTVL.

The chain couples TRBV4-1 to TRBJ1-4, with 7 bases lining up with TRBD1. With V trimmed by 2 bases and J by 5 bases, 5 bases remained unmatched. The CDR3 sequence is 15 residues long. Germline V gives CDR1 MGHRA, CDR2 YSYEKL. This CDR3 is CASSQPQGWNEKLFF. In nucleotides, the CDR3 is TGCGCCAGCAGCCAACCACAGGGGTGGAATGAAAAACTGTTTTTT.

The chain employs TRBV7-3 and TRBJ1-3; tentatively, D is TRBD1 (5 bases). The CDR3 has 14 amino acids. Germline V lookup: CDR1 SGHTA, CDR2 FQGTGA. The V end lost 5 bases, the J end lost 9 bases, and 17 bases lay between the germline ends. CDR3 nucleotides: TGTGCCAGCAGCCCCGGGGCCTCGGAAAGCACCATATATTTT. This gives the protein CASSPGASESTIYF.

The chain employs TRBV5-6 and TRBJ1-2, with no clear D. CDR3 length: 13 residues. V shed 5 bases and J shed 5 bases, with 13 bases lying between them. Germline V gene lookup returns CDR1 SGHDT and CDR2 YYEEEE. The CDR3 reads CASRSEFGYGYTF. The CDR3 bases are TGTGCCAGCAGATCCGAATTTGGTTATGGCTACACCTTC.

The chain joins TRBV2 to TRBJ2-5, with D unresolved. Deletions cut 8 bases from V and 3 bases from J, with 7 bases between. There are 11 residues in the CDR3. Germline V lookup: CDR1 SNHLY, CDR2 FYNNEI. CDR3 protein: CASGNKETQYF. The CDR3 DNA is TGTGCCAGCGGAAATAAAGAGACCCAGTACTTC.

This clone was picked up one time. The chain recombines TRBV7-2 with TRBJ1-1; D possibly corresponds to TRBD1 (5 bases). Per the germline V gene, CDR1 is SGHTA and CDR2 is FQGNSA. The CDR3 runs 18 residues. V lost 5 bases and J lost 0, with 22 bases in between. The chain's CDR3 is CASSPTRRGPLMNTEAFF. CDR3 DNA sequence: TGTGCCAGCAGCCCAACCAGGAGGGGCCCCCTAATGAACACTGAAGCTTTCTTT.

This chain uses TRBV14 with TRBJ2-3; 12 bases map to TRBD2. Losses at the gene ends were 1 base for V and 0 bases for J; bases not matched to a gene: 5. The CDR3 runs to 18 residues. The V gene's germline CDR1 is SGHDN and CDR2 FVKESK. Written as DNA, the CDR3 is TGTGCCAGCAGCCAAGTGGGGGGACTAGCGGGCAGCACAGATACGCAGTATTTT. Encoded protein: CASSQVGGLAGSTDTQYF.

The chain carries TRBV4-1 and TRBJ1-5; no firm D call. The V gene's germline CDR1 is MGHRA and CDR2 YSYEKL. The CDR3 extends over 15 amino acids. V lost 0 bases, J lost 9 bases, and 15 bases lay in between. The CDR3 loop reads CASSQDSAALWPQHF. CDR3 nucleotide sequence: TGCGCCAGCAGCCAAGACAGCGCCGCCCTATGGCCCCAGCATTTT.

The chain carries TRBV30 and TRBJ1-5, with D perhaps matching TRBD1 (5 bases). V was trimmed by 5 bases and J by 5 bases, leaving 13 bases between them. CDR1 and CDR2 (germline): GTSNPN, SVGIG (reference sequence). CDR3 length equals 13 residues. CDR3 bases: TGTGCCTGGGGGACGGGACCCCATCAGCCCCAGCATTTT. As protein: CAWGTGPHQPQHF.

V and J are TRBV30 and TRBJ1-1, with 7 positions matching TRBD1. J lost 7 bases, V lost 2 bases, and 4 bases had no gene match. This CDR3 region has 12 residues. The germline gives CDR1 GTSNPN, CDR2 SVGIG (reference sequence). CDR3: CAWSNRGGEAFF. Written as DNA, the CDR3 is TGTGCCTGGAGTAACAGGGGAGGTGAAGCTTTCTTT.

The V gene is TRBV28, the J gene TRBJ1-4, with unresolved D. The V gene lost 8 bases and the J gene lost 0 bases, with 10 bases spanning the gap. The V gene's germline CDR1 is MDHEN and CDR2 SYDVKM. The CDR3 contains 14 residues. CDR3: CASGLGATNEKLFF. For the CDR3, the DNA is TGTGCCAGCGGCCTGGGTGCAACTAATGAAAAACTGTTTTTT.